The rows below give T cell receptor beta chains drawn from one sample of a study of blood T cell repertoires in COVID-19. TCRdb keeps only in-frame clones here, not all; method: immunoSEQ multiplex PCR. The data contain roughly 240,000 clones, 83% of them singletons. Specimen: PBMCs or T cells enriched from blood (not recorded which). These receptor sequences come from a woman aged 40 to 50 who had been exposed to COVID-19. Each CDR3 is given with its conserved first and last residue. The order of the fields is D gene, J gene, V gene, CDR3 protein. D genes are given only for firm matches.

.,TRBJ2-1,TRBV9,CASSVVTSFGEQFF
.,TRBJ2-7,TRBV18,CASSPGQSSSYEQYF
TRBD1,TRBJ1-4,TRBV3-1/TRBV3-2,CASSQDQAGGREKLFF
TRBD1,TRBJ2-5,TRBV7-3,CASSPRGTVLTQYF
TRBD1,TRBJ1-4,TRBV5-1,CASSVGQPLTNEKLFF
TRBD2,TRBJ2-7,TRBV28,CASSPRTSGGYEQYF
.,TRBJ1-1,TRBV6-4,CASSEQRGTEAFF
.,TRBJ1-2,TRBV10-3,CAISESQAQGYTF
.,TRBJ1-6,TRBV10-3,CAISEGGGGNSPLHF
.,TRBJ2-3,TRBV29-1,CSGTHLGGASTDTQYF
.,TRBJ1-1,TRBV3-1/TRBV3-2,CASSQDSPEAEAFF
TRBD2,TRBJ2-5,TRBV7-2,CASSRGTSGGARETQYF
TRBD2,TRBJ2-5,TRBV6-5,CASRRTSGAQETQYF
TRBD1,TRBJ1-4,TRBV4-2,CASSGRTGDEKLFF
TRBD1,TRBJ1-6,TRBV4-1,CASRPQGANNSPLHF
.,TRBJ2-2,TRBV7-3,CASSLTPGGGTGELFF
TRBD2,TRBJ2-5,TRBV19,CASTRGGVPGTQYF
TRBD1,TRBJ1-5,TRBV27,CASSTRQGFGQPQHF
.,TRBJ2-2,TRBV11-2,CASSLGTWEANTGELFF
.,TRBJ1-2,TRBV7-2,CASSLVGGQGTGGYTF
.,TRBJ1-4,TRBV7-6,CASSPSLATNEKLFF
TRBD1,TRBJ1-5,TRBV5-5,CASSNVGTGDNQPQHF
TRBD1,TRBJ2-1,TRBV5-4,CASSLASGSARGEQFF
TRBD2,TRBJ2-3,TRBV9,CASSGAGLVAGGLTDTQYF
TRBD1,TRBJ2-5,TRBV5-5,CASSSGQGGPQETQYF
TRBD1,TRBJ2-3,TRBV27,CASRTGDNTDTQYF
.,TRBJ1-1,TRBV5-8,CASSLQNTEAFF
TRBD2,TRBJ2-5,TRBV5-1,CASSLGLAGRWETQYF
TRBD1,TRBJ1-2,TRBV7-9,CASSHQQGAGGYTF
TRBD2,TRBJ2-3,TRBV6-4,CASRSGGGTDTQYF
TRBD1,TRBJ2-7,TRBV11-3,CASSLTGDAYEQYF
TRBD1,TRBJ1-5,TRBV19,CASTPGQGEPQHF
TRBD1,TRBJ1-2,TRBV5-8,CASSSRGLYGYTF
TRBD2,TRBJ2-7,TRBV4-2,CASSQDIAGGLLSYEQYF
TRBD1,TRBJ1-4,TRBV10-3,CAISATQGTANEKLFF
TRBD2,TRBJ2-3,TRBV4-1,CASSLGNSGGPGTDTQYF
.,TRBJ1-1,TRBV11-3,CASSPQGAETTEAFF
TRBD1,TRBJ2-7,TRBV10-3,CAISESGTGDFYEQYF
.,TRBJ1-2,TRBV30,CAWTRRGLNYGYTF
.,TRBJ1-5,TRBV19,CASSTSDFFQPQHF
.,TRBJ2-2,TRBV10-3,CAITGIKNTGELFF
.,TRBJ1-2,TRBV5-6,CASSLGVRRANYGYTF